The 7 T cell receptor beta chains in this list originate from one sample, sequenced in a study of spatial heterogeneity in lung cancer. Study-wide points: Mutation counts in tumors were tracked by counts of expanded intratumoral alpha and beta TCRs.

Each CDR3 protein gets one entry after TCRdb re-called the 5' RACE reads with MiXCR. The sample includes under 650 distinct CDR3 sequences, 30% to 40% of them seen just once. The antigens these receptors bind are not known. Described time point: sample taken at primary tumor resection. The specimen comprised lung tumor tissue, sampled at surgery. Receptors originate from a male donor with early-stage non-small cell lung cancer.

The chain carries TRBV6-2 or TRBV6-3 and TRBJ2-1; 7 positions match TRBD2. Germline V CDR1 and CDR2: MNHEY, SVGEGT. V shed 10 bases and J 6 bases; nucleotides not matched to a gene: 15. CDR3 length: 15 amino acids. CDR3 sequence (DNA): TGTGCCACCACAGGAGGCCAGCGGGGATCCAATGAGCAGTTCTTC. This sequence encodes CATTGGQRGSNEQFF.

By share, this clonotype ranks as large. The chain links TRBV30 to TRBJ2-1, with D perhaps TRBD1 (6 bases). The length of the CDR3 is 17 residues. Trimming removed 0 bases at V and 2 bases at J, with 17 bases between. Looked up from germline, CDR1 is GTSNPN and CDR2 is SVGIG (reference sequence). CDR3 nucleotides: TGTGCCTGGAGTGTGTGGGGTTCGACAGGACCCTACAATGAGCAGTTCTTC. Translation gives CAWSVWGSTGPYNEQFF. The full variable domain, its missing parts supplied by reference TRBV30 and TRBJ2-1, is SQTIHQWPATLVQPVGSPLSLECTVEGTSNPNLYWYRQAAGRGLQLLFYSVGIGQISSEVPQNLSASRPQDRQFILSSKKLLLSDSGFYLCAWSVWGSTGPYNEQFFGPGTRLTVL.

The count of this clonotype is one. V gene TRBV5-1 combines with J gene TRBJ2-5; D is perhaps TRBD1 (6 bases). CDR1 is SGHRS and CDR2 is YFSETQ in the germline V gene. V lost 4 bases, J lost 5 bases, and 9 bases lay in between. The CDR3 is made up of 12 amino acids. The CDR3 region is CASSGQRETQYF. The CDR3 DNA reads TGCGCCAGCAGCGGACAGAGGGAGACCCAGTACTTC.

This chain links TRBV6-4 with TRBJ2-3; D might be TRBD2 (6 bases). The CDR3 is made up of 14 amino acids. V was clipped by 2 bases and J by 5 bases, with 11 bases between them. Germline CDR1 MRHNA, CDR2 SNTAGT. The CDR3 DNA reads as TGTGCCAGCAGTGACGGAGGGGCCCAAGATACGCAGTATTTT. Protein: CASSDGGAQDTQYF.

This chain links TRBV6-2 or TRBV6-3 with TRBJ1-1; 7 bases line up with TRBD1. The germline gives CDR1 MNHEY, CDR2 SVGEGT. This CDR3 region has 13 residues. Losses at the gene ends were 8 bases for V and 11 bases for J; bases not matched to a gene: 14. The CDR3 nucleotides read TGTGCCAGCCGGGACAGAATCGTTATGGGGGCTTTCTTT. As protein: CASRDRIVMGAFF.

This chain links TRBV9 with TRBJ2-1; 7 bases map to TRBD2. The CDR3 has 15 amino acids. The trim removed 2 bases at V and 6 bases at J, leaving 8 bases unmatched. Germline CDR1 reads SGDLS; CDR2 reads YYNGEE. CDR3 coding DNA: TGTGCCAGCAGCGTCGCAGCGGGACGATTCAATGAGCAGTTCTTC. It encodes CASSVAAGRFNEQFF.

J is TRBJ2-1 and V is TRBV5-5, with 12 positions matching TRBD2. Per the germline V gene, CDR1 is SGHKS and CDR2 is YYEKEE (reference sequence). With 4 bases clipped from V and 7 bases from J, the junction kept 9 bases outside the gene matches. This CDR3 comprises 16 residues. The DNA for the CDR3 is TGTGCCAGCAGCCTCCCTAGCGGGGGGGCCAGGAATGAGCAGTTCTTC. It codes for CASSLPSGGARNEQFF.